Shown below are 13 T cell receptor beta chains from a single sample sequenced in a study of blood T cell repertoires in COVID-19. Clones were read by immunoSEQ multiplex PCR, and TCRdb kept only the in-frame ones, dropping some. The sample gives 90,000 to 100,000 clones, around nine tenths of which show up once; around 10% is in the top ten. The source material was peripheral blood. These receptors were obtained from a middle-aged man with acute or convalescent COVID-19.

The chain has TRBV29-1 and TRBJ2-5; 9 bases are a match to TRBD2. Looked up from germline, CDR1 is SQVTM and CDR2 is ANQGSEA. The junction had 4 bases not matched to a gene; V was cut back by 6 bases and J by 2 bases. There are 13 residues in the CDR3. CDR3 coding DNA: TGCAGCGTGGGGACTAGCCTTCAAGAGACCCAGTACTTC. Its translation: CSVGTSLQETQYF.

The CDR3 nucleotides read TGTGCCACCCATCGCGGGAGGGCCTCTGGGATATCGAACACCGGGGAGCTGTTTTTT. This encodes CATHRGRASGISNTGELFF. The chain combines TRBV27 with TRBJ2-2; 9 bases align to TRBD2. Per germline, CDR1 MNHEY and CDR2 SMNVEV (reference sequence). The CDR3 length is 19 residues. The J segment lost 0 bases and the V segment lost 10 bases, leaving 18 bases of the junction unmatched.

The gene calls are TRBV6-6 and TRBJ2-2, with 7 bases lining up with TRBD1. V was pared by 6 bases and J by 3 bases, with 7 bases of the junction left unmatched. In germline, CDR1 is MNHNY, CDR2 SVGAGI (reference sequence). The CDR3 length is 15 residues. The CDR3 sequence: CASSPGQAYTGELFF. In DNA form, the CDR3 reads TGTGCCAGCAGCCCCGGACAGGCCTACACCGGGGAGCTGTTTTTT.

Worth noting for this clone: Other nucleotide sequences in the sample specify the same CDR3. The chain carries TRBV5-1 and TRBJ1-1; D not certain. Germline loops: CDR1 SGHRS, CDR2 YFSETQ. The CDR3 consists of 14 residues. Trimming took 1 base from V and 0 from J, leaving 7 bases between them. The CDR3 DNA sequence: TGCGCCAGCAGCTTGACGGGAATGAACACTGAAGCTTTCTTT. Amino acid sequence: CASSLTGMNTEAFF. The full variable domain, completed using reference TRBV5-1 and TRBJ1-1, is KAGVTQTPRYLIKTRGQQVTLSCSPISGHRSVSWYQQTPGQGLQFLFEYFSETQRNKGNFPGRFSGRQFSNSRSEMNVSTLELGDSALYLCASSLTGMNTEAFFGQGTRLTVV.

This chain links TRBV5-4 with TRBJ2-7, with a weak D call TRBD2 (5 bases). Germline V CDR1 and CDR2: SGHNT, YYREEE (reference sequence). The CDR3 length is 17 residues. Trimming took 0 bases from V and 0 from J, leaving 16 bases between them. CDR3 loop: CASSLDPVGESSYEQYF. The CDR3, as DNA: TGTGCCAGCAGCTTGGACCCTGTCGGGGAAAGCTCCTACGAGCAGTACTTC.

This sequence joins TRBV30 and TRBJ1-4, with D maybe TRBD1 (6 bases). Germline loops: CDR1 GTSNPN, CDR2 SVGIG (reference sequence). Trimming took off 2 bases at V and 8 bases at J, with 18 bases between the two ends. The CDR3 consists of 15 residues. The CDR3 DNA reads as TGTGCCTGGAGTTTACCAAACAGGGTAGTAGAAAAACTGTTTTTT. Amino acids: CAWSLPNRVVEKLFF. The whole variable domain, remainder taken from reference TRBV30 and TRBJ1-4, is SQTIHQWPATLVQPVGSPLSLECTVEGTSNPNLYWYRQAAGRGLQLLFYSVGIGQISSEVPQNLSASRPQDRQFILSSKKLLLSDSGFYLCAWSLPNRVVEKLFFGSGTQLSVL.

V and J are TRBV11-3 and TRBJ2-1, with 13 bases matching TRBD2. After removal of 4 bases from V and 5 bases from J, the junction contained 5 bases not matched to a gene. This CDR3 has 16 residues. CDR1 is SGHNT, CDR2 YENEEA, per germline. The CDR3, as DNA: TGTGCCAGCAGCTCACTAGCGGGAGGGCCCCACAATGAGCAGTTCTTC. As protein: CASSSLAGGPHNEQFF.

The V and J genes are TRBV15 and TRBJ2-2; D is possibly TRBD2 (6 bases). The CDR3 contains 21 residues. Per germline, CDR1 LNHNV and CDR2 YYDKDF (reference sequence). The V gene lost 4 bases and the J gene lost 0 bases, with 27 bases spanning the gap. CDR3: CATSTTDHIGWVAANTGELFF. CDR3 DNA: TGTGCCACCAGCACTACAGACCATATCGGGTGGGTAGCGGCGAACACCGGGGAGCTGTTTTTT.

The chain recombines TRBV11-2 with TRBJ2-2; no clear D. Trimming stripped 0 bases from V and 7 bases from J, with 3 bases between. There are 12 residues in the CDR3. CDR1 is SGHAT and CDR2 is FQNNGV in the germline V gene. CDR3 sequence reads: CASSLDRGELFF. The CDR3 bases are TGTGCCAGCAGCTTAGACCGCGGGGAGCTGTTTTTT.

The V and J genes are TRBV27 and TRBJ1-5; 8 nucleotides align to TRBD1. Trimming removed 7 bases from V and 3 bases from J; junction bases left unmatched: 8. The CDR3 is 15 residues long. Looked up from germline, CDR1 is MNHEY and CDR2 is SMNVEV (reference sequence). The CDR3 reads CASKRTGSNNQPQHF. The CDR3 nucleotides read TGTGCCAGCAAAAGGACAGGGAGCAACAATCAGCCCCAGCATTTT.

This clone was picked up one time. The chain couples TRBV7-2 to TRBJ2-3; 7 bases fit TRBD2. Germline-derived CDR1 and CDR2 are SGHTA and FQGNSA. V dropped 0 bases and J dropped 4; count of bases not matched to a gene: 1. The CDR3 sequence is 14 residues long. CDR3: CASSLAGGADTQYF. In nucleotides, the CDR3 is TGTGCCAGCAGCTTAGCGGGAGGGGCAGATACGCAGTATTTT.

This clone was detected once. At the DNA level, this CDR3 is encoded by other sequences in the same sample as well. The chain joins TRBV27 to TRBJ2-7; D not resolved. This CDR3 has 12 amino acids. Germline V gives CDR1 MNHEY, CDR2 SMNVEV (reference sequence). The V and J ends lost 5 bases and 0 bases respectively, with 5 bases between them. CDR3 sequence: CASSPSSYEQYF. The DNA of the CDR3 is TGTGCCAGCAGTCCGTCCTCCTACGAGCAGTACTTC.

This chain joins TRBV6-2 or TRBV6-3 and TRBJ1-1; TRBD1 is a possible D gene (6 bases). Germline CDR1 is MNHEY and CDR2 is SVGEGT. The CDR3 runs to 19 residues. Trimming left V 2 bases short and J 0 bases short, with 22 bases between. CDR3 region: CASSYGPTGHAIVNTEAFF. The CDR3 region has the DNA TGTGCCAGCAGTTACGGGCCTACAGGGCACGCTATCGTGAACACTGAAGCTTTCTTT.